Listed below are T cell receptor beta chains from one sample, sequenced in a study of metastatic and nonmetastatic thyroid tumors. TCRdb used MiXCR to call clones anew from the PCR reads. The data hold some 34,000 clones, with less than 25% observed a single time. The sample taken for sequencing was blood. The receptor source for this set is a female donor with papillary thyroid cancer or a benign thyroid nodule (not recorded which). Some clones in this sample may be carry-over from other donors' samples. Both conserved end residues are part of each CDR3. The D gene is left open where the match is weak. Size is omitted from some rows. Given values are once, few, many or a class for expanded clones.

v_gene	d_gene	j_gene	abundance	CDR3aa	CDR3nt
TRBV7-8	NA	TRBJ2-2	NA	CASNTGKLTGELFF	TGTGCCAGCAACACCGGGAAACTCACCGGGGAGCTGTTTTTT
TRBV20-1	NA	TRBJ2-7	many	CSASDRKFSYEQYF	TGCAGTGCTAGCGACCGCAAATTCTCCTACGAGCAGTACTTC
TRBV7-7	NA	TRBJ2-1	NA	CASSLADLGGEQFF	TGTGCTAGCAGCTTAGCGGATCTGGGCGGTGAGCAGTTCTTC
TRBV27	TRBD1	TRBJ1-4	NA	CASSQDRNNEKMFF	TGTGCCAGCAGTCAGGACAGGAATAATGAAAAAATGTTTTTT
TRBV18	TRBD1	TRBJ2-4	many	CASSPLALQGAQNIQYF	TGTGCCAGCTCACCACTCGCTTTACAGGGGGCCCAAAACATTCAGTACTTC
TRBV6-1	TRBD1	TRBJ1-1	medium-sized	CATGSDRVNTEAFF	TGTGCCACCGGCTCGGACAGGGTGAACACTGAAGCTTTCTTT
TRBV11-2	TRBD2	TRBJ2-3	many	CASSPGSGGGTDTQYF	TGTGCCAGCAGCCCAGGGTCGGGAGGCGGCACAGATACGCAGTATTTT
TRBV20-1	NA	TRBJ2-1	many	CSARDYQRRHEQFF	TGCAGTGCTAGAGATTACCAGCGACGGCATGAGCAGTTCTTC
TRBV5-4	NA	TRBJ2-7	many	CASSSRLQVYSEQYF	TGTGCCAGCAGCTCACGACTCCAGGTATATAGCGAGCAGTACTTC
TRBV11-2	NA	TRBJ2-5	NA	CASSLEWSPGQEAQYF	TGTGCCAGCAGCTTAGAATGGTCTCCAGGGCAAGAGGCCCAGTACTTC
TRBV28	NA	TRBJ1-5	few	CASSLHGFFNQPQHF	TGTGCCAGCAGCTTACATGGCTTCTTCAATCAGCCCCAGCATTTT
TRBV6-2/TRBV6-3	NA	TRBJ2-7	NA	CASSRSWGYEQYF	TGTGCCAGCAGCCGTTCATGGGGCTACGAGCAGTACTTC
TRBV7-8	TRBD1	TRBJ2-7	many	CASSFVSGTGLYEQYF	TGTGCCAGCAGCTTTGTGTCCGGGACAGGGTTATACGAGCAGTACTTC
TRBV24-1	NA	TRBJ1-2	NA	CATSDSPGALGYTF	TGTGCCACCAGTGATTCCCCGGGGGCGCTTGGCTACACCTTC
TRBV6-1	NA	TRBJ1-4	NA	CASSERVGAGPEKLFF	TGTGCCAGCAGTGAAAGAGTAGGGGCAGGGCCTGAAAAACTGTTTTTT
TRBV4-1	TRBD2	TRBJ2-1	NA	CASSLIEWGLAGKYNEQFF	TGCGCCAGCAGCCTGATCGAATGGGGACTAGCGGGGAAATACAATGAGCAGTTCTTC
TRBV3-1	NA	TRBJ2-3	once	CASSLFTDTQYF	TGTGCCAGCAGCCTATTCACAGATACGCAGTATTTT
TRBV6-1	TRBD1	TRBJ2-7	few	CASSEGTGDREQYF	TGTGCCAGCAGTGAAGGGACAGGGGATCGAGAGCAGTACTTC
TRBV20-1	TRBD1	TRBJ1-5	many	CSARDFPGTGGQPQHF	TGCAGTGCTAGAGATTTTCCCGGGACAGGTGGTCAGCCCCAGCATTTT
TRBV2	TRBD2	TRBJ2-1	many	CASMLERTSAGEQFF	TGTGCCAGCATGTTAGAGAGGACTAGCGCCGGGGAACAGTTCTTC
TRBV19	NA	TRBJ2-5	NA	CAIAVFQETQYF	TGTGCCATCGCGGTCTTCCAGGAGACCCAGTACTTC
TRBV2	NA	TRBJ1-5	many	CASSETQKHNQPQHF	TGTGCCAGCAGTGAAACCCAGAAACACAATCAGCCCCAGCATTTT
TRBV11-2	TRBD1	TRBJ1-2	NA	CASSPRTGGAVPRLGYTF	TGTGCCAGCAGCCCCCGGACAGGGGGCGCAGTTCCTAGATTAGGCTACACCTTC
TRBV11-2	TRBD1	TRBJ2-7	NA	CASSSRDRLDEQYF	TGTGCCAGCAGCTCCCGGGACAGGCTTGACGAGCAGTACTTC
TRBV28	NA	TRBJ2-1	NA	CASSSGTSLYNEQFF	TGTGCCAGTAGCTCCGGTACTAGCTTATACAATGAGCAGTTCTTC
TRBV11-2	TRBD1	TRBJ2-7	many	CASAPRGQGSGEQYF	TGTGCCAGCGCCCCACGGGGACAGGGAAGCGGGGAGCAGTACTTC
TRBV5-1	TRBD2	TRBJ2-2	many	CASSALAGTGTGELFF	TGCGCCAGCAGCGCACTAGCGGGAACGGGCACCGGGGAGCTGTTTTTT
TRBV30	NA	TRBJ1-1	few	CAWRVNAEAFF	TGTGCCTGGAGGGTGAACGCTGAAGCTTTCTTT
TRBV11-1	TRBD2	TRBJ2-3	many	CASSPGLAGTDTQYF	TGTGCCAGCAGCCCGGGACTAGCGGGCACAGATACGCAGTATTTT
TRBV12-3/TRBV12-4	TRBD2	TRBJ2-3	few	CASRNSGRTDTQYF	TGTGCCAGCAGAAATAGCGGGAGAACAGATACGCAGTATTTT
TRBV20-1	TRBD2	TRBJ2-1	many	CSARLAGDNEQFF	TGCAGTGCTAGGTTAGCGGGAGACAATGAGCAGTTCTTC
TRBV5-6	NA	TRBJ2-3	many	CASSLGELRLSTDTQYF	TGTGCCAGCAGCTTGGGTGAACTCAGGTTGAGCACAGATACGCAGTATTTT
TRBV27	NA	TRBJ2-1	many	CASSLRTTASNEQFF	TGTGCCAGCAGTTTGAGGACAACGGCGTCCAATGAGCAGTTCTTC
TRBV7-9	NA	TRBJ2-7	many	CASGDGSYEQYF	TGTGCCAGCGGGGACGGATCCTACGAGCAGTACTTC
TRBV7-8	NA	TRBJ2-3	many	CASSSLGRGSTDTQYF	TGTGCCAGCAGCTCCCTCGGACGGGGAAGCACAGATACGCAGTATTTT
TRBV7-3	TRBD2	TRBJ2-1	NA	CASSLSTSVNRKEQFF	TGTGCCAGCAGCCTAAGTACTAGCGTGAACCGTAAGGAGCAGTTCTTC
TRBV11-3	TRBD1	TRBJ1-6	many	CASSSGGTANSPLHF	TGTGCCAGCAGCTCCGGCGGGACAGCTAATTCACCCCTCCACTTT
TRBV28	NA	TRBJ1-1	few	CASSFDFPVAEAFF	TGTGCCAGCAGTTTTGATTTTCCAGTTGCTGAAGCTTTCTTT
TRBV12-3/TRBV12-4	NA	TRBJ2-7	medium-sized	CASSFSVEYEQYF	TGTGCCAGCAGTTTTTCGGTGGAGTACGAGCAGTACTTC
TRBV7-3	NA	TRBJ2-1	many	CASSLTGGEQFF	TGTGCCAGCAGCTTAACGGGGGGTGAGCAGTTCTTC
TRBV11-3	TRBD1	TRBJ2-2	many	CASSRDRGLTGELFF	TGTGCCAGCAGTCGGGACAGGGGGCTCACCGGGGAGCTGTTTTTT
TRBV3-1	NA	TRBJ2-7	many	CASSHGPYEQYF	TGTGCCAGCAGCCACGGACCATACGAGCAGTACTTC
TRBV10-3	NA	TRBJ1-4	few	CAISETGTWLEKLFF	TGTGCCATCAGTGAGACCGGGACATGGTTGGAAAAACTTTTTTTT
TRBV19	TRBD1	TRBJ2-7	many	CASKRVGTGDYEQYF	TGTGCCAGTAAAAGGGTAGGAACAGGGGACTACGAGCAGTACTTC
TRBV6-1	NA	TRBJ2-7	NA	CASSPSGSAYEQYF	TGTGCCAGCAGCCCAAGCGGGTCCGCCTACGAGCAGTACTTC
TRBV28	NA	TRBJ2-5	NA	CASSLSDEETQYF	TGTGCCAGCAGTTTATCCGACGAAGAGACCCAGTACTTC
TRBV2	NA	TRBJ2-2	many	CASMQQENTGELFF	TGTGCCAGCATGCAACAGGAGAACACCGGGGAGCTGTTTTTT
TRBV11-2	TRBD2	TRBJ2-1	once	CASRLDLSGRRLSHEQFF	TGTGCCAGCAGATTAGATTTAAGCGGGAGAAGGCTAAGTCATGAGCAGTTCTTC
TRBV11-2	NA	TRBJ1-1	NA	CASSSITGLNTEAFF	TGTGCCAGCAGCAGTATTACAGGATTGAACACTGAAGCTTTCTTT
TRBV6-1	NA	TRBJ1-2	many	CASKDSSSGYTF	TGTGCCAGCAAGGACAGCTCATCTGGCTACACCTTC
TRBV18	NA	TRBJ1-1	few	CASSQLGHNTEAFF	TGTGCCAGCTCACAACTGGGACACAACACTGAAGCTTTCTTT
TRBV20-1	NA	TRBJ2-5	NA	CSAKSRRFRDTQYF	TGCAGTGCTAAGAGCCGCAGGTTTAGGGATACCCAGTACTTC
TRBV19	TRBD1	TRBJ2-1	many	CASSNGQGRGEQFF	TGTGCCAGTAGTAATGGACAGGGAAGAGGTGAGCAGTTCTTC
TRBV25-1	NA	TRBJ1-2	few	CSSSVPGRGYTF	TGTTCCAGCAGTGTACCAGGCCGCGGCTACACCTTC
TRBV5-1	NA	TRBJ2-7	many	CASSSSTGVSAREYF	TGCGCCAGCAGCTCCTCGACAGGAGTTAGTGCTCGGGAGTACTTC